This note documents a single T cell receptor (beta chain) sequence. Its antigen is unknown. Germline V lookup: CDR1 SGDLS, CDR2 YYNGEE. The CDR3 is 14 residues long. Unmatched junction bases numbered 6, after V lost 4 bases and J lost 5 bases. These data come from a study of a mutant IDH1 vaccine in newly diagnosed glioma. Whole-study context: In some groups vaccination began 4-6 weeks post-radiotherapy; others received it with temozolomide. Visit V12 was at week 35; visit V13 was at week 47. General observations from the study: Evidence of vaccine-induced immune responses was documented in 80% to 95% of patients.

Sequenced by immunoSEQ multiplex PCR; TCRdb stores in-frame clones only, minus some. In the table there are 30,000 to 40,000 clones, about 80% of which are singletons. Time point reported: week 35, safety follow-up. A 20-mer mutant IDH1 peptide at 300 ug was injected subcutaneously with topical imiquimod. V usage is TRBV9 and J usage is TRBJ2-7; 10 bases fit TRBD1. This clonotype originated in a middle-aged man with glioma. Some clones in this sample may be carry-over from other donors' samples. Material: PBMCs, obtained from a glioma patient whose treatment included an IDH1 peptide vaccine. CDR3 in amino acids: CASSPGTGVHEQYF. In nucleotides, the CDR3 is TGTGCCAGCAGCCCCGGGACAGGGGTCCACGAGCAGTACTTC.